Below, one T cell receptor beta chain is given with its context. Antigen specificity is unknown. This specimen comes from a study of cytomegalovirus exposure and HLA in healthy donors. For the study at large: Within an early data release were tens of millions of unique TCRs drawn from HLA-typed donors.

Study results and limitations: The number of N-insertions in an Asian-associated ancestry cluster was reportedly below the approximately 690-donor mean in a later analysis.

PCR used 60 Vbeta primers and 13 Jbeta primers. The data were produced by immunoSEQ multiplex PCR, yet TCRdb's version contains in-frame clones alone and is incomplete. The table records 110,000 to 150,000 clones, roughly 80% of them present only once. CDR3 length: 13 residues. The germline CDR1 and CDR2 sequences are SGHNT and YYREEE (reference sequence). The germline V and J ends were trimmed by 4 bases and 4 bases, with 11 bases remaining between them. Each donor's status was that of a healthy bone marrow donor. The sample was PBMCs. This clonotype originated in a woman aged 40 to 55 in good health and CMV-seronegative. The chain couples TRBV5-4 to TRBJ1-2; no clear D. Here the CDR3 DNA reads TGTGCCAGCAGCAGCGGAGGCAGCTATGGCTACACCTTC. Translation gives CASSSGGSYGYTF.